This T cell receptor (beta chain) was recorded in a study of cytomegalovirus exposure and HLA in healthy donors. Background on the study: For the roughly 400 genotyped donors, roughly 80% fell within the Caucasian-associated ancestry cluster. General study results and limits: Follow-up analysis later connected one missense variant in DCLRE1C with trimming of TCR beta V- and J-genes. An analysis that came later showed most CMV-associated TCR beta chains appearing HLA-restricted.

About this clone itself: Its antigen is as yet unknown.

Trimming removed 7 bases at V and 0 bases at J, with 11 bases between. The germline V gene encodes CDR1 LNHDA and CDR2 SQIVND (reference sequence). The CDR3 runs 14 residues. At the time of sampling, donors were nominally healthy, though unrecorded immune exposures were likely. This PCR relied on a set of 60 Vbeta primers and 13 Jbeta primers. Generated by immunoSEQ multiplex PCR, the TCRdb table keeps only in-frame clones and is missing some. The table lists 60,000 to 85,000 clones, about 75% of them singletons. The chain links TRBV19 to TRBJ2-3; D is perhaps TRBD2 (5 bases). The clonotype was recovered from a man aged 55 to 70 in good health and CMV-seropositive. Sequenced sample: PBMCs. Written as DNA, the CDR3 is TGTGCCAGTAAGGAGGAATTGAGCACAGATACGCAGTATTTT. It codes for CASKEELSTDTQYF. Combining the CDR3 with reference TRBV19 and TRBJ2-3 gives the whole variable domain DGGITQSPKYLFRKEGQNVTLSCEQNLNHDAMYWYRQDPGQGLRLIYYSQIVNDFQKGDIAEGYSVSREKKESFPLTVTSAQKNPTAFYLCASKEELSTDTQYFGPGTRLTVL.